Listed below are T cell receptor beta chains from one sample, sequenced in a study of blood T cell repertoires in COVID-19. Profiled with immunoSEQ multiplex PCR; TCRdb holds only in-frame clones, not every one. The sample has 95,000 to 130,000 clones; roughly 85% are singletons. Sequences were obtained from peripheral blood. The receptors were gathered from a man aged 25-40 years with acute or convalescent COVID-19. Both conserved end residues are part of each CDR3. The order of the fields is clone size, J gene, V gene, D gene, CDR3 DNA, CDR3 protein. D genes are given only for firm matches. A row's size may be missing; if present it is once, few, many or a size class.

abundance: NA; j_gene: TRBJ2-3; v_gene: TRBV6-6; d_gene: NA; CDR3nt: TGTGCCAGCAGACGCGGGACAGATACGCAGTATTTT; CDR3aa: CASRRGTDTQYF
abundance: few; j_gene: TRBJ1-1; v_gene: TRBV3-1/TRBV3-2; d_gene: NA; CDR3nt: TGTGCCAGCAGCTGGACTGTGAACACTGAAGCTTTCTTT; CDR3aa: CASSWTVNTEAFF
abundance: NA; j_gene: TRBJ1-1; v_gene: TRBV7-8; d_gene: TRBD1; CDR3nt: TGTGCCAGCAGGATAGGACAGGGAATAGGCACTGAAGCTTTCTTT; CDR3aa: CASRIGQGIGTEAFF
abundance: NA; j_gene: TRBJ2-1; v_gene: TRBV3-1/TRBV3-2; d_gene: TRBD2; CDR3nt: TGTGCCAGCAGCCCCTCTAGCGGGTCCTACAATGAGCAGTTCTTC; CDR3aa: CASSPSSGSYNEQFF
abundance: NA; j_gene: TRBJ1-2; v_gene: TRBV5-8; d_gene: NA; CDR3nt: TGTGCCAGCAGCTTGGAGCGGGACTTTAACTATGGCTACACCTTC; CDR3aa: CASSLERDFNYGYTF
abundance: NA; j_gene: TRBJ1-2; v_gene: TRBV21-1; d_gene: NA; CDR3nt: TGTGCCAGCAGCAAAACGGGGGGCGCTAACTATGGCTACACCTTC; CDR3aa: CASSKTGGANYGYTF
abundance: NA; j_gene: TRBJ1-4; v_gene: TRBV19; d_gene: TRBD1; CDR3nt: TGTGCCAGTCAGGGGGCGTCTAATGAAAAACTGTTTTTT; CDR3aa: CASQGASNEKLFF
abundance: few; j_gene: TRBJ2-1; v_gene: TRBV27; d_gene: NA; CDR3nt: TGTGCCAGCAGTTTAAATCGGGGTGTCTACAATGAGCAGTTCTTC; CDR3aa: CASSLNRGVYNEQFF
abundance: few; j_gene: TRBJ2-5; v_gene: TRBV7-2; d_gene: TRBD2; CDR3nt: TGTGCCAGCAGCCCCGCCGGCTACGGGAGGGAGACCCAGTACTTC; CDR3aa: CASSPAGYGRETQYF
abundance: few; j_gene: TRBJ2-1; v_gene: TRBV19; d_gene: NA; CDR3nt: TGTGCCAGTAGTATCACAGGCTACTCCTACAATGAGCAGTTCTTC; CDR3aa: CASSITGYSYNEQFF
abundance: NA; j_gene: TRBJ2-7; v_gene: TRBV7-8; d_gene: TRBD1; CDR3nt: TGTGCCAGCAGCCCCCGGACAGGGGAGACAGCCGAGCAGTACTTC; CDR3aa: CASSPRTGETAEQYF
abundance: few; j_gene: TRBJ2-5; v_gene: TRBV27; d_gene: NA; CDR3nt: TGTGCCAGCAGTTTATCGAGTCAGTGGAGGACCCAGTACTTC; CDR3aa: CASSLSSQWRTQYF
abundance: NA; j_gene: TRBJ1-4; v_gene: TRBV7-6; d_gene: NA; CDR3nt: TGTGCCAGCAGCTTAATCGGGCGGGACCGGGGGTTGGCTAATGAAAAACTGTTTTTT; CDR3aa: CASSLIGRDRGLANEKLFF
abundance: NA; j_gene: TRBJ1-1; v_gene: TRBV2; d_gene: NA; CDR3nt: TGTGCCAGCAGTGAATGGGCAAACGGCGAAGCTTTCTTT; CDR3aa: CASSEWANGEAFF
abundance: few; j_gene: TRBJ1-2; v_gene: TRBV9; d_gene: TRBD1; CDR3nt: TGTGCCAGCAGCGTAGGGACAGGGGGCGACTATTATGGCTACACCTTC; CDR3aa: CASSVGTGGDYYGYTF
abundance: NA; j_gene: TRBJ1-5; v_gene: TRBV5-5; d_gene: NA; CDR3nt: TGTGCCAGCAGTTTGTCAGGGGCTTGGGATCAGCCCCAGCATTTT; CDR3aa: CASSLSGAWDQPQHF
abundance: NA; j_gene: TRBJ2-1; v_gene: TRBV9; d_gene: TRBD2; CDR3nt: TGTGCCAGCAGCGTCCTAGCGGCCTCCTACAATGAGCAGTTCTTC; CDR3aa: CASSVLAASYNEQFF
abundance: NA; j_gene: TRBJ1-6; v_gene: TRBV5-5; d_gene: NA; CDR3nt: TGTGCCAGCAGCTTGGACCTGGACAGACTGAATTCACCCCTCCACTTT; CDR3aa: CASSLDLDRLNSPLHF
abundance: few; j_gene: TRBJ2-1; v_gene: TRBV9; d_gene: TRBD2; CDR3nt: TGTGCCAGCAGTGCTAGCGGAAGCTCCTACAATGAGCAGTTCTTC; CDR3aa: CASSASGSSYNEQFF
abundance: NA; j_gene: TRBJ2-2; v_gene: TRBV9; d_gene: TRBD2; CDR3nt: TGTGCCAGCAGCCCATCTAGCGGAGGGTCGACCGGGGAGCTGTTTTTT; CDR3aa: CASSPSSGGSTGELFF
abundance: NA; j_gene: TRBJ2-1; v_gene: TRBV11-1; d_gene: TRBD2; CDR3nt: TGTGCCAGCAGCTTAAGGGGACTAGGCTACAATGAGCAGTTCTTC; CDR3aa: CASSLRGLGYNEQFF
abundance: NA; j_gene: TRBJ1-1; v_gene: TRBV2; d_gene: TRBD1; CDR3nt: TGTGCCAGCAGGGAGAACAGGGGGTTGGCTTTCTTT; CDR3aa: CASRENRGLAFF
abundance: NA; j_gene: TRBJ2-1; v_gene: TRBV5-4; d_gene: TRBD1; CDR3nt: TGTGCCAGCAGCTTTACAGGGGCTTACAATGAGCAGTTCTTC; CDR3aa: CASSFTGAYNEQFF
abundance: few; j_gene: TRBJ1-6; v_gene: TRBV30; d_gene: TRBD1; CDR3nt: TGTGCCTGGAGTGACCGGGGACAGGAGGATTCACCCCTCCACTTT; CDR3aa: CAWSDRGQEDSPLHF
abundance: NA; j_gene: TRBJ2-3; v_gene: TRBV5-6; d_gene: NA; CDR3nt: TGTGCCAGCAGCAGAGGGACTAGCACAGATACGCAGTATTTT; CDR3aa: CASSRGTSTDTQYF
abundance: NA; j_gene: TRBJ2-3; v_gene: TRBV9; d_gene: NA; CDR3nt: TGTGCCAGCAGCGTCGGAGCAGGGGAAACAGATACGCAGTATTTT; CDR3aa: CASSVGAGETDTQYF
abundance: once; j_gene: TRBJ2-5; v_gene: TRBV30; d_gene: TRBD2; CDR3nt: TGTGCCTGGAGCCCTCACACTAGCGGGGAAGAGACCCAGTACTTC; CDR3aa: CAWSPHTSGEETQYF
abundance: NA; j_gene: TRBJ2-5; v_gene: TRBV19; d_gene: TRBD2; CDR3nt: TGTGCCAGTAGCCCCGGGACTAAAGTGACAGAGACCCAGTACTTC; CDR3aa: CASSPGTKVTETQYF
abundance: NA; j_gene: TRBJ2-3; v_gene: TRBV18; d_gene: TRBD1; CDR3nt: TGTGCCAGCTCACCAACACAGGGGGCAGATACGCAGTATTTT; CDR3aa: CASSPTQGADTQYF
abundance: NA; j_gene: TRBJ2-2; v_gene: TRBV10-3; d_gene: TRBD2; CDR3nt: TGTGCCATCAGTGAGAGTATGGGACTAGTTAGGACCGGGGAGCTGTTTTTT; CDR3aa: CAISESMGLVRTGELFF
abundance: NA; j_gene: TRBJ1-1; v_gene: TRBV27; d_gene: NA; CDR3nt: TGTGCCAGCACCCCCGGTCTCTCCTTCAATCGAGGCACTGAAGCTTTCTTT; CDR3aa: CASTPGLSFNRGTEAFF
abundance: once; j_gene: TRBJ2-3; v_gene: TRBV7-2; d_gene: TRBD2; CDR3nt: TGTGCCAGCAGCTTAGTCGCGCGGGGGGGCACAGATACGCAGTATTTT; CDR3aa: CASSLVARGGTDTQYF
abundance: NA; j_gene: TRBJ1-2; v_gene: TRBV6-5; d_gene: TRBD1; CDR3nt: TGTGCCAGCAGTTACTCCCAGGGGGTGAACTATGGCTACACCTTC; CDR3aa: CASSYSQGVNYGYTF
abundance: NA; j_gene: TRBJ2-1; v_gene: TRBV19; d_gene: TRBD2; CDR3nt: TGTGCCAGTAGACCACTAGCGGGGGGGGGCAATGAGCAGTTCTTC; CDR3aa: CASRPLAGGGNEQFF
abundance: NA; j_gene: TRBJ2-7; v_gene: TRBV29-1; d_gene: NA; CDR3nt: TGCAGCGCCTCCACGTGGGGGGGCAAAGGGCAGTACTTC; CDR3aa: CSASTWGGKGQYF
abundance: NA; j_gene: TRBJ1-5; v_gene: TRBV12-3/TRBV12-4; d_gene: NA; CDR3nt: TGTGCCAGCAGCCCACGAGGCAATCAGCCCCAGCATTTT; CDR3aa: CASSPRGNQPQHF
abundance: NA; j_gene: TRBJ2-2; v_gene: TRBV7-3; d_gene: NA; CDR3nt: TGTGCCAGCAGCTTAAACGGCGGTGGGGCTGGTACCGGGGAGCTGTTTTTT; CDR3aa: CASSLNGGGAGTGELFF
abundance: NA; j_gene: TRBJ2-4; v_gene: TRBV6-1; d_gene: TRBD1; CDR3nt: TGTGCCAGCAGTGACCAACAGGGGGCCAAAAACATTCAGTACTTC; CDR3aa: CASSDQQGAKNIQYF
abundance: NA; j_gene: TRBJ2-2; v_gene: TRBV6-5; d_gene: NA; CDR3nt: TGTGCCAGCAGATCTCAGGGTACCGGGGAGCTGTTTTTT; CDR3aa: CASRSQGTGELFF
abundance: NA; j_gene: TRBJ2-3; v_gene: TRBV9; d_gene: TRBD2; CDR3nt: TGTGCCAGCAGCGTAGCTTCTAGCGGGGGGGCCGTAGATACGCAGTATTTT; CDR3aa: CASSVASSGGAVDTQYF
abundance: NA; j_gene: TRBJ2-5; v_gene: TRBV6-1; d_gene: NA; CDR3nt: TGTGCCAGCAGTGAGCGGACTCCCCAGACCCAGTACTTC; CDR3aa: CASSERTPQTQYF
abundance: NA; j_gene: TRBJ2-3; v_gene: TRBV4-1; d_gene: TRBD2; CDR3nt: TGCGCCAGCAGCCAAAGTCTAGCGGGGGATACGCAGTATTTT; CDR3aa: CASSQSLAGDTQYF
abundance: NA; j_gene: TRBJ2-1; v_gene: TRBV4-1; d_gene: NA; CDR3nt: TGCGCCAGCAGCCCCTTTCTAATTCCCTCCTACAATGAGCAGTTCTTC; CDR3aa: CASSPFLIPSYNEQFF
abundance: once; j_gene: TRBJ2-5; v_gene: TRBV6-5; d_gene: NA; CDR3nt: TGTGCCAGCACCAAACGAGTTTTGGAGACCCAGTACTTC; CDR3aa: CASTKRVLETQYF
abundance: NA; j_gene: TRBJ2-1; v_gene: TRBV5-1; d_gene: NA; CDR3nt: TGCGCCAGCAGCTTGGAACTAGGTGACGAGCAGTTCTTC; CDR3aa: CASSLELGDEQFF
abundance: NA; j_gene: TRBJ1-3; v_gene: TRBV9; d_gene: NA; CDR3nt: TGTGCCAGCAGCCCACGCCAACAGGGCGCAGGAAACACCATATATTTT; CDR3aa: CASSPRQQGAGNTIYF
abundance: once; j_gene: TRBJ2-7; v_gene: TRBV5-4; d_gene: NA; CDR3nt: TGTGCCAGCAGCTTGGGTGGGGGCTTCCGATACGAGCAGTACTTC; CDR3aa: CASSLGGGFRYEQYF
abundance: NA; j_gene: TRBJ1-1; v_gene: TRBV6-6; d_gene: NA; CDR3nt: TGTGCCAGCAGTTACGTGGGCCATCAGGGCCACACTGAAGCTTTCTTT; CDR3aa: CASSYVGHQGHTEAFF
abundance: NA; j_gene: TRBJ2-1; v_gene: TRBV3-1/TRBV3-2; d_gene: TRBD2; CDR3nt: TGTGCCAGCAGCCAAGATCTTCGAGCGGGAGGTGGCTTTGAGCAGTTCTTC; CDR3aa: CASSQDLRAGGGFEQFF
abundance: NA; j_gene: TRBJ1-1; v_gene: TRBV10-3; d_gene: NA; CDR3nt: TGTGCCATCAGTGAGTCGGGCTTTGAAGCTTTCTTT; CDR3aa: CAISESGFEAFF
abundance: NA; j_gene: TRBJ1-5; v_gene: TRBV19; d_gene: TRBD1; CDR3nt: TGTGCCAGTTCCAGAAGGGGGGGTGGACAGGGAGGATCTAGCAATCAGCCCCAGCATTTT; CDR3aa: CASSRRGGGQGGSSNQPQHF
abundance: NA; j_gene: TRBJ1-2; v_gene: TRBV12-3/TRBV12-4; d_gene: NA; CDR3nt: TGTGCCAGCAGTCCGAGGGATATCGGCTACACCTTC; CDR3aa: CASSPRDIGYTF
abundance: NA; j_gene: TRBJ2-3; v_gene: TRBV4-2; d_gene: TRBD2; CDR3nt: TGTGCCAGCAGCCCGCGGTTAGCGGGAGAGACAGATACGCAGTATTTT; CDR3aa: CASSPRLAGETDTQYF
abundance: NA; j_gene: TRBJ1-2; v_gene: TRBV6-5; d_gene: NA; CDR3nt: TGTGCCAGCAGCCCCCTTAGAGAAAACTATGGCTACACCTTC; CDR3aa: CASSPLRENYGYTF
abundance: NA; j_gene: TRBJ1-1; v_gene: TRBV19; d_gene: TRBD1; CDR3nt: TGTGCCAGTAGGGGGGACAGTGGGAACACTGAAGCTTTCTTT; CDR3aa: CASRGDSGNTEAFF
abundance: NA; j_gene: TRBJ2-2; v_gene: TRBV7-2; d_gene: TRBD2; CDR3nt: TGTGCCAGCAGCCACCCCTTAGCGGGAAACACCGGGGAGCTGTTTTTT; CDR3aa: CASSHPLAGNTGELFF